A selection of T cell receptor beta chains follows, all from one sample in a study of blood T cell repertoires in COVID-19. TCRdb's table, derived via immunoSEQ multiplex PCR, lists solely in-frame clones and lacks some. The sample holds roughly 70,000 clones, around 88% seen once. The sample taken for sequencing was peripheral blood. Source of these receptors: a woman aged 70-85 years with acute or convalescent COVID-19. The CDR3 runs from the conserved cysteine through the conserved F or W. Fields, in order: J gene, D gene, clone size, V gene, CDR3 DNA, CDR3 protein. D genes are given only for firm matches. Clone size, where shown, is once, few, many, or a class for clones that have expanded.

J: TRBJ2-5; D: TRBD1; size: once; V: TRBV5-1; DNA: TGCGCCAGCAGCTTGGGGACAGGGAGTAAGGAGACCCAGTACTTC; CDR3: CASSLGTGSKETQYF
J: TRBJ1-2; D: TRBD1; size: -; V: TRBV27; DNA: TGTGCCAGCAGTTTATCAGGGGGCATGGGCAGCTACACCTTC; CDR3: CASSLSGGMGSYTF
J: TRBJ1-6; D: -; size: -; V: TRBV30; DNA: TGTGCCTGGAGAACCACAGGGTTAATGGACTATAATTCACCCCTCCACTTT; CDR3: CAWRTTGLMDYNSPLHF
J: TRBJ2-7; D: -; size: -; V: TRBV11-2; DNA: TGTGCCAGCAGCTTAGCCAGGGCCTCCTACGAGCAGTACTTC; CDR3: CASSLARASYEQYF
J: TRBJ1-1; D: TRBD1; size: -; V: TRBV6-4; DNA: TGTGCCAGCAGACGGACAGGGAGTACTGAAGCTTTCTTT; CDR3: CASRRTGSTEAFF
J: TRBJ1-1; D: TRBD1; size: once; V: TRBV7-9; DNA: TGTGCCAGCAGCTTAGTTACAGGGGCTAGCACTGAAGCTTTCTTT; CDR3: CASSLVTGASTEAFF
J: TRBJ2-7; D: TRBD2; size: -; V: TRBV6-5; DNA: TGTGCCAGCAGCGGGAGGACTACGTTCTACGAGCAGTACTTC; CDR3: CASSGRTTFYEQYF
J: TRBJ2-7; D: TRBD2; size: -; V: TRBV27; DNA: TGTGCCAGCAGTGCCCAGGGACAGAGGCCGGGACTAGCGGGAGCGGCCGAGCAGTACTTC; CDR3: CASSAQGQRPGLAGAAEQYF
J: TRBJ2-3; D: TRBD2; size: -; V: TRBV6-6; DNA: TGTGCCAGCAGTTCCATCACTAGCGGTCGCACAGATACGCAGTATTTT; CDR3: CASSSITSGRTDTQYF
J: TRBJ1-2; D: TRBD1; size: -; V: TRBV7-9; DNA: TGTGCCAGCAGCCCAGGACAGGGGAAAGTTAACTATGGCTACACCTTC; CDR3: CASSPGQGKVNYGYTF
J: TRBJ1-5; D: TRBD1; size: -; V: TRBV2; DNA: TGTGCCAGCAGCTTCGACAGGGGGGCGAATCAGCCCCAGCATTTT; CDR3: CASSFDRGANQPQHF
J: TRBJ1-6; D: -; size: -; V: TRBV2; DNA: TGTGCCAGCAGCCTAGACAGAGATAATTCACCCCTCCACTTT; CDR3: CASSLDRDNSPLHF
J: TRBJ2-7; D: -; size: -; V: TRBV19; DNA: TGTGCCAGTAGTATTTCTTCAGGCAGATCCTACGAGCAGTACTTC; CDR3: CASSISSGRSYEQYF
J: TRBJ2-7; D: TRBD2; size: once; V: TRBV6-5; DNA: TGTGCCAGCCTAGGGCTAGCGGGGACCTACGAGCAGTACTTC; CDR3: CASLGLAGTYEQYF
J: TRBJ2-6; D: TRBD1; size: -; V: TRBV19; DNA: TGTGCCAGTCGGAAAACAGGGGTTGAATCTGGGGCCAACGTCCTGACTTTC; CDR3: CASRKTGVESGANVLTF
J: TRBJ1-1; D: -; size: -; V: TRBV10-3; DNA: TGTGCCATCAGCATATCCGGGGAACTGAACACTGAAGCTTTCTTT; CDR3: CAISISGELNTEAFF
J: TRBJ1-4; D: -; size: -; V: TRBV28; DNA: TGTGCCAGCAGTTTGCAGGGACTAGCGAATGAAAAACTGTTTTTT; CDR3: CASSLQGLANEKLFF
J: TRBJ2-7; D: -; size: -; V: TRBV19; DNA: TGTGCCAGTAGTATGACAGCTTCTAGCTCCTACGAGCAGTACTTC; CDR3: CASSMTASSSYEQYF
J: TRBJ1-2; D: TRBD1; size: once; V: TRBV3-1/TRBV3-2; DNA: TGTGCCAGCAGCCATCTAGGACAGGGGATGGGGACGTATGGCTACACCTTC; CDR3: CASSHLGQGMGTYGYTF
J: TRBJ2-3; D: -; size: -; V: TRBV12-5; DNA: TGTGCTAGTGGTTTCAGGGATACGGAATGGGATAGCACAGATACGCAGTATTTT; CDR3: CASGFRDTEWDSTDTQYF
J: TRBJ1-1; D: TRBD1; size: once; V: TRBV19; DNA: TGTGCCAGTAGGGGACAGCCGAACACTGAAGCTTTCTTT; CDR3: CASRGQPNTEAFF